This T cell receptor beta chain was profiled in a study of T cells in Graves' hyperthyroidism and ophthalmopathy (dated by TCRdb to the late 2010s). Concerning the study at large: Peripheral blood was collected at initial diagnosis, before any treatment. To identify TCR V-J signatures that set the groups apart, the researchers used a discovery cohort of more than 95 patients, made up of roughly 45 with Graves' ophthalmopathy and 57 with stable Graves' hyperthyroidism. Whether ophthalmopathy could be predicted prospectively was tested in an independent validation cohort made up of 18 hyperthyroidism patients plus 17 patients who later progressed to ophthalmopathy. The roughly 91 discovery patients were randomly divided into training and test sets at a 7:3 ratio. In addition, the study compared T-cell repertoires in thyroid tissue and in blood from five to seven Graves' hyperthyroidism patients. After blood sampling, hyperthyroidism patients were treated with methimazole at a starting dose of 30 mg daily, and ophthalmopathy patients were treated with high-dose intravenous methylprednisolone. The paper describes TCR Vbeta CDR3 sequencing of roughly 130 peripheral blood samples, made up of 43 ophthalmopathy patients, around 78 hyperthyroidism patients and roughly 17 progressor patients.

Study-wide findings and limitations: A model built on a 13 V-J signature distinguished ophthalmopathy from stable hyperthyroidism, reaching around 90% sensitivity and 81% to 83% specificity in cross-validation and 80%/75% in testing. Blood samples also contained most of the expanded thyroid clonotypes (frequency above 0.001), which suggests that blood repertoires may reflect thyroid immune responses. Sample size was not statistically predetermined, and investigators were not blinded to group allocation. During validation, the model predicted progression to ophthalmopathy a median of around 6 months ahead of onset, with roughly 65% sensitivity and 72% to 80% specificity.

This clonotype was seen repeatedly, ten times or more. The specificity of this receptor is unknown. A read error may explain this, as a much larger clone is one base away. Amplification of TCR beta CDR3 regions was carried out from RNA transcripts. The TCR CDR3 was subjected to a first round of RT-PCR using the HTBI primer set and the Qiagen OneStep RT-PCR kit. A second multiplex PCR round built the libraries, followed by size selection and purification. Paired-end sequencing of the libraries was performed with 100 bp reads on an Illumina HiSeq2000. Regarding the original processing steps: Raw data were processed with SOAPnuke, discarding reads with adapters, uncalled bases, mean Phred below 15, or no exact constant-primer or identifier match. COPE v1.2.5 was used to merge high-quality paired reads, and clonotypes were defined as unique nucleotide sequences. MiTCR v1.1 was used to align clonotypes to the IMGT TRBV, TRBD and TRBJ reference segments. The analysis was restricted to V-J combinations with a frequency above 0.0001, which together covered just over 99% of the repertoires. A TCS score was defined as the ratio between F50 (clonal expansion) and ExV (chaos), using BLOSUM62-based TCRdist between CDR3 peptides within each V-J. Welch's t-statistics and random forest reduced some 510 V-J features to 10 to 15, which were used in a naive Bayes classifier (R e1071). TCRdb took the public reads, trimmed them with fastp at Q25, ran MiXCR for clone calling and kept in-frame beta chains. Entries are consolidated by CDR3 protein sequence, retaining the most common genes and DNA. None of the V and J calls come from the authors' own analysis; TCRdb made them. In this sample the table shows roughly 96,000 distinct CDR3 sequences, about 51% of which occur a single time. The ten largest clonotypes hold roughly 29% of the sample.

Graves' hyperthyroidism was defined as stable when no progression to ophthalmopathy occurred over 18 months of follow-up. The hyperthyroidism patients were between 18 and 65 years old and newly diagnosed, with a disease duration of less than 2 months. Any patient with an uncontrolled infection, another autoimmune disease, pregnancy or lactation was excluded. Diagnoses were based on clinical symptoms, serum thyroxine and TRAb, thyroid ultrasound and orbital computed tomography. Ficoll-Paque density gradient centrifugation was used to isolate PBMCs from approximately 10 ml of fresh peripheral blood. Total RNA was extracted using Trizol reagent, and RNA quality was assessed on an Agilent 2100 Bioanalyzer. The germline V gene yields SQVTM for CDR1 and ANQGSEA for CDR2. Spanning cysteine to phenylalanine, the CDR3 consists of 13 amino acids. CDR3 DNA is the only sequence kept; it has 39 bases, read in frame from the first base.

The sequenced sample was blood. The rearrangement joined TRBV29-1 to TRBJ1-2; 9 junctional bases match TRBD1. The sequence derives from a woman aged 35 to 49 with Graves' hyperthyroidism. The CDR3 corresponds to CSVWDRVNYGHTF. The bases are TGCAGCGTGTGGGACAGGGTCAACTATGGCCACACCTTC.